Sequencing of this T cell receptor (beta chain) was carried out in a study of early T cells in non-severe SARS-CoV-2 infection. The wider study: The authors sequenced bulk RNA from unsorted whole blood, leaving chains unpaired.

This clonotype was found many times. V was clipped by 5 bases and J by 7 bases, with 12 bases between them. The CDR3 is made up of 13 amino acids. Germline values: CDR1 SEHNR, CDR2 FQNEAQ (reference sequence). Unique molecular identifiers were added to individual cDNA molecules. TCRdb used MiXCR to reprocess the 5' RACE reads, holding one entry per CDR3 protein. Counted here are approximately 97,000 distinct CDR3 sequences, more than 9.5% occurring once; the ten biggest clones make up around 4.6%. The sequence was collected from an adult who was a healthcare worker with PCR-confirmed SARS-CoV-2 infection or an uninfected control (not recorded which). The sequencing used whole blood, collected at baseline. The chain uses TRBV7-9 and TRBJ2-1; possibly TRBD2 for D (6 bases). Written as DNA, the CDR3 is TGTGCCAGCAGCCGTGGGGGGTTGAATGAGCAGTTCTTC. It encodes CASSRGGLNEQFF. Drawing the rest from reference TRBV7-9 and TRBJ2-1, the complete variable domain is DTGVSQNPRHKITKRGQNVTFRCDPISEHNRLYWYRQTLGQGPEFLTYFQNEAQLEKSRLLSDRFSAERPKGSFSTLEIQRTEQGDSAMYLCASSRGGLNEQFFGPGTRLTVL.